Listed below are T cell receptor beta chains from one sample, sequenced in a study of T cell changes during pregnancy in multiple sclerosis. Measured with immunoSEQ multiplex PCR; TCRdb has only the in-frame clones, and not every one. Of around 40,000 clones listed, 90% to 95% are singletons. Sequencing was performed on CD4+ T cells from peripheral blood mononuclear cells, taken in the second trimester of pregnancy. Receptors originate from a female donor with multiple sclerosis, enrolled in a pregnancy study. CDR3s include the opening cysteine and the closing phenylalanine or tryptophan. The D gene is left open where the match is weak. Some rows mark clone size as missing; the rest say once, few, many or name a class of expanded clone.

clone_size | d_call | j_call | v_call | cdr3_nt | cdr3_aa
NA | TRBD1 | TRBJ1-1 | TRBV7-9 | TGTGCCAGCAGCACGGACAGGGAGGGCACTGAAGCTTTCTTT | CASSTDREGTEAFF
NA | NA | TRBJ2-3 | TRBV7-3 | TGTGCCAGCAGCTTAAACGCGGGGGCCTCCCGCACAGATACGCAGTATTTT | CASSLNAGASRTDTQYF
NA | NA | TRBJ1-2 | TRBV30 | TGTGCCTGGAGTGTAGGGAGAAACTATGGCTACACCTTC | CAWSVGRNYGYTF
NA | NA | TRBJ2-7 | TRBV25-1 | TGTGCCAGCAGTGACCTGCGACATTACTACGAGCAGTACTTC | CASSDLRHYYEQYF
NA | TRBD1 | TRBJ1-1 | TRBV11-2 | TGTGCCAGCAGCTTAGACAGGGGGCGGCGGACTGAAGCTTTCTTT | CASSLDRGRRTEAFF
NA | TRBD2 | TRBJ2-3 | TRBV7-8 | TGTGCCAGCAGTGGTTGGCGGGAGTTCTGGAGCACAGATACGCAGTATTTT | CASSGWREFWSTDTQYF
NA | NA | TRBJ1-1 | TRBV28 | TGTGCCAGCAGGGGCAGCTCGAACACTGAAGCTTTCTTT | CASRGSSNTEAFF
NA | TRBD1 | TRBJ1-1 | TRBV7-9 | TGTGCCAGCAGCACAGGGGTGAACACTGAAGCTTTCTTT | CASSTGVNTEAFF
NA | TRBD2 | TRBJ2-1 | TRBV5-1 | TGCGCCAGCGTCCTAGGCGGGACTAGCGGATACAATGAGCAGTTCTTC | CASVLGGTSGYNEQFF
NA | NA | TRBJ1-3 | TRBV9 | TGTGCCAGCAGCTCAGGGTCTGGAAACACCATATATTTT | CASSSGSGNTIYF
NA | TRBD2 | TRBJ2-3 | TRBV19 | TGTGCCAGTAGTATAGAAATAGCGGGACTAGCGGCTAACACAGATACGCAGTATTTT | CASSIEIAGLAANTDTQYF
NA | NA | TRBJ1-1 | TRBV2 | TGTGCCAGCAGTGAAGCGCCAGGGAACTCCGGAAACACTGAAGCTTTCTTT | CASSEAPGNSGNTEAFF
NA | TRBD1 | TRBJ2-2 | TRBV4-3 | TGCGCCAGCAGTCCCGGGACAGCAACCGGGGAGCTGTTTTTT | CASSPGTATGELFF
once | TRBD1 | TRBJ1-4 | TRBV6-5 | TGTGCCAGCAGTTACTTGACAGGGAAGGACGAAAAACTGTTTTTT | CASSYLTGKDEKLFF
NA | TRBD1 | TRBJ2-7 | TRBV7-9 | TGTGCCAGCAGTAAACAACAGGGGGCGGTTGAGCAGTACTTC | CASSKQQGAVEQYF
NA | TRBD2 | TRBJ2-1 | TRBV4-3 | TGCGCCAGCAGCTTCGGGCCCGGACTAGCGGGGGGGCGGGCCTACAATGAGCAGTTCTTC | CASSFGPGLAGGRAYNEQFF
NA | NA | TRBJ1-1 | TRBV13 | TGTGCCAGCAGCTTAGGGCCGGGACTGCCGAACACTGAAGCTTTCTTT | CASSLGPGLPNTEAFF
NA | TRBD1 | TRBJ1-3 | TRBV7-9 | TGTGCCAGCAGCTTAATTGGGGACAGGTCCCCTGGAAACACCATATATTTT | CASSLIGDRSPGNTIYF
NA | NA | TRBJ2-2 | TRBV7-2 | TGTGCCAGCAGCTTAGCGGTCTGGGGGGCGAACACCGGGGAGCTGTTTTTT | CASSLAVWGANTGELFF
few | TRBD2 | TRBJ2-5 | TRBV12-5 | TGTGCTAGTGGTCGCGGGAGATTAGAGACCCAGTACTTC | CASGRGRLETQYF
NA | TRBD1 | TRBJ1-4 | TRBV30 | TGTGCCGCTTTGACAGGGACCCTCGTTTCTGAAAAACTGTTTTTT | CAALTGTLVSEKLFF
NA | TRBD1 | TRBJ1-5 | TRBV7-2 | TGTGCCAGCAGCTTAGTTTTTGGGACAGGGAGCGGGCAGCCCCAGCATTTT | CASSLVFGTGSGQPQHF
NA | TRBD1 | TRBJ2-2 | TRBV11-2 | TGTGCCAGCAGCTGGACAGGGGATAACACCGGGGAGCTGTTTTTT | CASSWTGDNTGELFF
NA | NA | TRBJ1-5 | TRBV4-1 | TGCGCCAGCAGCCAAGACGGGGGGATCGGCAATCAGCCCCAGCATTTT | CASSQDGGIGNQPQHF
NA | TRBD1 | TRBJ2-5 | TRBV11-3 | TGTGCCAGCAGCTTAAGTTACAGGGGAGAGACCCAGTACTTC | CASSLSYRGETQYF
NA | TRBD2 | TRBJ2-7 | TRBV7-9 | TGTGCCAGCAGCTTATGGGGACTAGCTACCTACGAGCAGTACTTC | CASSLWGLATYEQYF
NA | NA | TRBJ1-5 | TRBV18 | TGTGCCAGCTCTCTTTCGGCCGGGTTGAACAATCAGCCCCAGCATTTT | CASSLSAGLNNQPQHF
NA | NA | TRBJ1-5 | TRBV12-5 | TGTGCTAGTGGTTTGGGTCTTCGGGTTTCTTTT | CASGLGLRVSF
NA | TRBD1 | TRBJ1-2 | TRBV29-1 | TGCAGCGTTGAGGGGTCATCGGACAGGACTTATGGCTACACCTTC | CSVEGSSDRTYGYTF
NA | TRBD1 | TRBJ1-5 | TRBV19 | TGTGCCAGTACCGGACAGGGTACCGCTCAGCCCCAGCATTTT | CASTGQGTAQPQHF
NA | NA | TRBJ2-7 | TRBV7-8 | TGTGCCAGCAGCTTTTTTTCCCGAGGGGGGGTAGGGCTACCGGGAGAGCAGTACTTC | CASSFFSRGGVGLPGEQYF
NA | NA | TRBJ2-4 | TRBV11-2 | TGTGCCAGCAGCGTGATGACTAGTTCGTTGCCCAAAAACATTCAGTACTTC | CASSVMTSSLPKNIQYF